This T cell receptor beta chain was identified during a study of response to subunit inactivated influenza vaccine. TCRdb independently ran MiXCR on the RT-PCR reads; one entry per CDR3 protein. The top ten hold approximately 9.9% of the sample, which has around 570,000 distinct CDR3 sequences, 11% seen once. Germline V CDR1 and CDR2: SGHTA, FQGNSA. Trimming took off 5 bases at V and 1 base at J, with 14 bases between the two ends. The CDR3 has 15 amino acids. Findings and caveats of the study: The study's authors posited that every seasonal influenza vaccination enlists few new T cells.

As for this clonotype: Its specificity is not known.

The sample was also linked to a second study, of T cells expressing NK-cell markers. This second study says: Generation of TCR beta cDNA was performed by 5'RACE template switching incorporating UMIs. Within the sequenced cohort of eight donors, seven exhibited HCMV seropositivity and one was seronegative. NKG2C+ dominant clonotypes from 5 to 7 donors made up about 1.0-7.5% of CD8+ T cells. The CD3+CD56-NKG2C+ fraction of a handful of donors was likewise dominated by these clonotypes.

V gene TRBV7-2 combines with J gene TRBJ2-5; no definite D call. The specimen comprised PBMCs from blood, sampled on the day of vaccination. The receptor's source is a man over 45 who received an inactivated influenza vaccine. CDR3 amino acids: CASSRRLGIQETQYF. CDR3 in DNA: TGTGCCAGCAGCCGAAGACTGGGGATCCAAGAGACCCAGTACTTC.